The clone carrying this T cell receptor beta chain appeared a single time. Its antigen is unidentified. This record belongs to a study of CD8+CD57+ T cells in acquired aplastic anemia. Study as a whole: DNA from sorted CD4+ and CD8+ cells averaged around 3 ug.

Broader study findings: Controls did not differ significantly from patients in CD8+ Simpson's diversity. The study identified roughly 31 CD8+ CDR3 sequences shared by patients and controls.

TCR beta VDJ and CDR3 profiles were obtained from a genomic DNA template. Via MiXCR, TCRdb re-called the reads, giving one row per CDR3 protein. The sample records around 210,000 distinct CDR3 sequences, 65% being singletons. Trimming removed 9 bases at V and 10 bases at J, with 10 bases between. The CDR3 runs to 11 residues. CDR1 is SNHLY, CDR2 FYNNEI, per germline. CD8+CD57+ cell expansion had been shown by flow cytometry in patients chosen for sequencing. Every one of the patients had aplastic anemia (severe, acquired). Sequencing was carried out using sorted CD4+, CD8+, or CD8+CD57+ T cells (not recorded which) from PBMCs. The V and J genes are TRBV2 and TRBJ1-6; D gene unclear. The source of this sequence is a human donor with aplastic anemia. In DNA, the CDR3 is TGTGCCAGTGGGGAGGAATCACCCCTCCACTTT. Translated: CASGEESPLHF.